Only a few counts were recorded for the clone carrying this T cell receptor beta chain. Antigen unknown. V was clipped by 6 bases and J by 5 bases; unmatched bases: 3. The CDR3 has 13 residues. The V gene's germline CDR1 is SQVTM and CDR2 ANQGSEA. This entry is derived from a study of CD8+ T cells in alopecia areata. Once RNA had been extracted, it was reverse transcribed into cDNA to act as the sequencing template. The repertoire was sequenced with immunoSEQ multiplex PCR; TCRdb's copy has only in-frame clones and lacks some. This table holds 170,000 or so clones, just over 65% found once. The treatment was: oral pan-JAK inhibitor, 5-10 mg twice daily. Study-wide points: Against the mouse data, patients shared TCRs less clearly, possibly for HLA reasons. Only a single nonresponder existed, so baseline CD8+ expansion links stay unclear.

Sample: CD4+ T cells sorted from blood, taken at week 4, from a patient treated with tofacitinib. This rearrangement joins TRBV29-1 to TRBJ2-3; 12 bases map to TRBD2. The clonotype comes from a human donor with alopecia areata. The CDR3 spells CSVTSGGVDTQYF. The CDR3 nucleotides are TGCAGCGTGACTAGCGGGGGCGTAGATACGCAGTATTTT.